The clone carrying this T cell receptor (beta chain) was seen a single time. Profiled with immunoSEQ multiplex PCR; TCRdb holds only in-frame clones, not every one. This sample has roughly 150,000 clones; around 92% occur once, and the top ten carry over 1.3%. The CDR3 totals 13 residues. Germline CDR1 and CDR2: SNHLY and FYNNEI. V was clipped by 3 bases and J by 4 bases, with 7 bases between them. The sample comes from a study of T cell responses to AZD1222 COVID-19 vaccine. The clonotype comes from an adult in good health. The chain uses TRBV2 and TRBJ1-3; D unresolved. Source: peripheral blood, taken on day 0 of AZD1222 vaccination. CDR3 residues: CASSDGVGNTIYF. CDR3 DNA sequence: TGTGCCAGCAGTGATGGGGTGGGAAACACCATATATTTT.